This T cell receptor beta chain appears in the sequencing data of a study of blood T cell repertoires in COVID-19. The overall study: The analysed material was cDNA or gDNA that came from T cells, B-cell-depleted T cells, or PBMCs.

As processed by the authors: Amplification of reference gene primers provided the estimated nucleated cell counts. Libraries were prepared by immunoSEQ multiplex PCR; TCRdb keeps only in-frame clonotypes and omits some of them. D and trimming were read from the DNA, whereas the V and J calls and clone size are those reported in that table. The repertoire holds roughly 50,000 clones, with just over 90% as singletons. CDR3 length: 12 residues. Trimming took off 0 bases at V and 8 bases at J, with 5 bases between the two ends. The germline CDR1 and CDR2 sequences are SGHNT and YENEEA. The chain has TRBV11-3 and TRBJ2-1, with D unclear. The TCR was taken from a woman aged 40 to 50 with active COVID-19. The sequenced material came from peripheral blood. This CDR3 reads CASSLEAYEQFF. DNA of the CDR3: TGTGCCAGCAGCTTAGAAGCTTATGAGCAGTTCTTC.